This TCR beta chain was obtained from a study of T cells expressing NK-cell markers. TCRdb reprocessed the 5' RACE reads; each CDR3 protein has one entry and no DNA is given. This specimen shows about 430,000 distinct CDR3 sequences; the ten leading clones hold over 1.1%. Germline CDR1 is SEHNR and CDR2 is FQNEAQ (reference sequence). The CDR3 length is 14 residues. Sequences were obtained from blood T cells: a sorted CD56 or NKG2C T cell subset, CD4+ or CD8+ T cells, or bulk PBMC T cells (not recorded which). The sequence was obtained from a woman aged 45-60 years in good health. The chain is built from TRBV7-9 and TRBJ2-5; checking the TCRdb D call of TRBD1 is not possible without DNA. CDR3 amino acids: CASSRVGGAETQYF. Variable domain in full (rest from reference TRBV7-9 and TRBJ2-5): DTGVSQNPRHKITKRGQNVTFRCDPISEHNRLYWYRQTLGQGPEFLTYFQNEAQLEKSRLLSDRFSAERPKGSFSTLEIQRTEQGDSAMYLCASSRVGGAETQYFGPGTRLLVL.